A single sample is the source of the 9 T cell receptor beta chains below, sequenced in a study of beta chain features in type 1 diabetes. Study results and limitations: Shorter TCRB CDR3s, moderately but significantly so, were found in Type 1 diabetes patients in all four CD4+ subsets.

Since all of the isolated RNA was reverse transcribed, expressed TCRB transcripts were what got sequenced. The table came from immunoSEQ multiplex PCR; TCRdb's copy has only in-frame clones and leaves some out. The table has some 660,000 clones, over 12% seen once; the top ten hold nearly 0.04%. For these TCRs, the target antigens are not known. The sample comprised naive CD4+ T cells from blood. The receptors here all came from a man younger than 35 with type 1 diabetes.

In its sample, this clone was seen a few times. The V call is TRBV14, the J call TRBJ2-7; 12 positions agree with TRBD2. V trimming: 4 bases; J trimming: 10 bases; junction bases outside the gene matches: 14. Germline CDR1 and CDR2: SGHDN and FVKESK. CDR3 length: 16 residues. The chain's CDR3 is CASSREASLAGGPQYF. CDR3 in DNA: TGTGCCAGCAGCCGCGAAGCTTCCCTAGCGGGAGGGCCCCAGTACTTC.

This clone was detected only a few times. This chain uses TRBV4-3 with TRBJ1-6; 7 nucleotides align to TRBD1. The germline CDR1 and CDR2 sequences are LGHNA and YSLEER. The J segment lost 6 bases and the V segment lost 0 bases, leaving 5 bases of the junction unmatched. The CDR3 has 16 residues. The CDR3 reads CASSQEGQSINSPLHF. In nucleotides, the CDR3 is TGCGCCAGCAGCCAAGAGGGACAGTCCATTAATTCACCCCTCCACTTT.

The chain couples TRBV5-6 to TRBJ1-5; possible D gene TRBD1, 6 bases. Trimming took 0 bases from V and 4 from J, leaving 17 bases between them. The CDR3 runs to 17 residues. Germline V gene lookup returns CDR1 SGHDT and CDR2 YYEEEE. Here the CDR3 reads CASSLAMGQGGNQPQHF. CDR3 sequence (DNA): TGTGCCAGCAGCTTGGCGATGGGACAAGGAGGTAATCAGCCCCAGCATTTT.

This clone was seen a handful of times. The chain has TRBV25-1 and TRBJ1-1, with unresolved D. The length of the CDR3 is 14 residues. Germline loops: CDR1 MGHDK, CDR2 SYGVNS. V was clipped by 4 bases and J by 4 bases, with 13 bases between them. CDR3 region: CASSARVGSTEAFF. CDR3 sequence (DNA): TGTGCCAGCAGTGCCCGGGTAGGGAGCACTGAAGCTTTCTTT.

This clone was found once. CDR3 DNA sequence: TGTGCCAGCAGCCTCGGACGGCACACTGAAGCTTTCTTT. It yields the protein CASSLGRHTEAFF. The chain joins TRBV4-2 to TRBJ1-1; D unresolved. The CDR3 length is 13 residues. Trimming took 4 bases from V and 3 from J, leaving 9 bases between them. Germline V gene sequence: CDR1 LGHNA, CDR2 YNFKEQ.

The V and J genes are TRBV29-1 and TRBJ2-3, with a tentative D call TRBD1 (5 bases). V was cut by 4 bases and J by 2 bases, with 13 bases left in between. Germline CDR1 and CDR2: SQVTM and ANQGSEA. The CDR3 consists of 14 residues. CDR3 sequence (DNA): TGCAGCGTTGCCGGACACCTAAACACAGATACGCAGTATTTT. This encodes CSVAGHLNTDTQYF.

This clone was found a few times. This chain uses TRBV5-4 with TRBJ2-1; D is perhaps TRBD1 (5 bases). The CDR3 is 14 residues long. Germline CDR1 SGHNT, CDR2 YYREEE (reference sequence). Trimming stripped 0 bases from V and 10 bases from J, with 14 bases between. This CDR3 reads CASSLGSDSPEQFF. The CDR3 nucleotides are TGTGCCAGCAGCTTGGGCTCTGACAGCCCAGAGCAGTTCTTC.

With regard to this clone: Other DNA sequences from this sample encode an identical CDR3 as well. The gene calls are TRBV6-5 and TRBJ2-5; D gene ambiguous. Trimming shortened V by 5 bases and J by 5 bases, and 6 bases separated the two germline ends. The germline V gene has CDR1 MNHEY and CDR2 SVGAGI. The CDR3 is 11 amino acids. The CDR3 here is CASSLGETQYF. The CDR3 DNA sequence: TGTGCCAGCAGTCTTGGGGAGACCCAGTACTTC.

This clone was seen a handful of times. The chain links TRBV29-1 to TRBJ2-7, with TRBD1 identical over 8 bases. In germline, CDR1 is SQVTM, CDR2 ANQGSEA. The CDR3 has 13 amino acids. V lost 5 bases and J lost 4; bases outside the gene matches: 7. In DNA, the CDR3 is TGCAGCGTTTCTCGACAGGGGAGGTACGAGCAGTACTTC. Residues: CSVSRQGRYEQYF.